Below, one T cell receptor beta chain is given with its context. Its antigen is as yet unknown. The read ends 3 residues shy of where the CDR3 ends; the end is completed using the germline J gene. This CDR3 region has 18 residues. Trimming took 5 bases from V and 4 from J; bases not matched to a gene: 18. Germline V gene sequence: CDR1 LNHDA, CDR2 SQIVND (reference sequence). The data were obtained in a study of T cells in women clearing cervical HPV infection. For the study at large: Case blood drawn at lesion detection; control blood after infection cleared. Study outcomes and limitations: TRBV6-7 abundance was lower in cases than controls (0.11% versus 0.16%). It is unknown whether associations predate infection; no effector/memory or HPV-specific sorting.

The method was immunoSEQ multiplex PCR; TCRdb's version includes in-frame clones alone and lacks a portion of them. In total, the table holds fewer than 35,000 clones. MY09/MY11 PCR detected cervical HPV DNA; dot-blot assigned genotypes. This rearrangement joins TRBV19 to TRBJ1-2; TRBD1 agrees at 8 bases. The sequenced sample consisted of blood buffy coat. The clonotype originates from a woman between 18 and 70 years old with a cervical HPV16 infection that either progressed to CIN3+ or cleared (not recorded which). CDR3 bases read: TGTGCCAGTAGTCCACGAAAATCAGGGGGCGCGGTATCCTATGGC. Translating it yields CASSPRKSGGAVSYG. The complete CDR3 protein is CASSPRKSGGAVSYGYTF.